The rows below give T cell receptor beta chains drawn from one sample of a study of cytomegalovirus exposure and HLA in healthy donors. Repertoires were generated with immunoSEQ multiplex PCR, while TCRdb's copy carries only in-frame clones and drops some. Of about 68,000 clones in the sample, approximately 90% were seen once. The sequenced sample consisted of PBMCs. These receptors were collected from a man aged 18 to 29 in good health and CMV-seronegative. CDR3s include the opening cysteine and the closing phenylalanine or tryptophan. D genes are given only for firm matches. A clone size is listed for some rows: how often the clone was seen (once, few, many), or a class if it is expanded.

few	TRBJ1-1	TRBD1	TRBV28	TGTGCCAGTCGGACAGGGGAAAACACTGAAGCTTTCTTT	CASRTGENTEAFF
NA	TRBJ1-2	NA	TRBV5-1	TGCGCCAGCAGCTCTGGCGGGGAAGACTATGGCTACACCTTC	CASSSGGEDYGYTF
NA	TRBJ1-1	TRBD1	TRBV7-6	TGTGCCAGCAGATGGGACAGCAACACTGAAGCTTTCTTT	CASRWDSNTEAFF
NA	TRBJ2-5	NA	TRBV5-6	TGTGCCAGCAGCTTCCAGACAGGAACTCTTTTTGGGCAAGAGACCCAGTACTTC	CASSFQTGTLFGQETQYF
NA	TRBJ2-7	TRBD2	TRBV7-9	TGTGCCAGCAGCCCTTACGGGGGGGCCTACGAGCAGTACTTC	CASSPYGGAYEQYF
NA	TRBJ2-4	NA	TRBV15	TGTGCCACCAGCAGGGGGGCCGGCATTCAGTACTTC	CATSRGAGIQYF
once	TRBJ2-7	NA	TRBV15	TGTGCCACCGGGCAGGGGGGCTTGAACGAGCAGTACTTC	CATGQGGLNEQYF
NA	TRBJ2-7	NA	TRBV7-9	TGTGCCAGCTTGCAGACGGGACAACCACTTTACGAGCAGTACTTC	CASLQTGQPLYEQYF
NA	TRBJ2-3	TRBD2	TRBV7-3	TGTGCCAGCAGCACTGTTCGGACTAGCGGGAGAGAGATAGGGACAGATACGCAGTATTTT	CASSTVRTSGREIGTDTQYF
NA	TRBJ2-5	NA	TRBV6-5	TGTGCCAGCAGTTACGCGCGACATCAAGAGACCCAGTACTTC	CASSYARHQETQYF
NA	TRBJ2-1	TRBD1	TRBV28	TGTGCCAGCAGTAGGACAGGGGGCGTTGAGCAGTTCTTC	CASSRTGGVEQFF
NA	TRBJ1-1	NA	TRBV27	TGTGCCAGCAGTTTTCGGGGGGGGTACACTGAAGCTTTCTTT	CASSFRGGYTEAFF
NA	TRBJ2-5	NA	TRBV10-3	TGTGCCATCAGTGACCCTTATAGGGGGTCAGAGACCCAGTACTTC	CAISDPYRGSETQYF
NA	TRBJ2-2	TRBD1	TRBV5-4	TGTGCCAGCAGCTTCGGACAGGGGATGTCCGGGGAGCTGTTTTTT	CASSFGQGMSGELFF
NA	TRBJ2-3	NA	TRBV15	TGTGCCACCACCAAGGGAGGCAGAACTAGCACAGATACGCAGTATTTT	CATTKGGRTSTDTQYF
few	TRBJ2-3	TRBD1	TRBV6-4	TGTGCCAGCAGTGACTCGGGACAGGGGGCAGATACGCAGTATTTT	CASSDSGQGADTQYF
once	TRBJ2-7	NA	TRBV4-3	TGCGCCAGCAGCCACGAAAACAGCGGGTACGAGCAGTACTTC	CASSHENSGYEQYF
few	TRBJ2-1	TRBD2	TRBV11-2	TGTGCCAGCAGCTTGGGGACTAGCGGGAGGGACAATGAGCAGTTCTTC	CASSLGTSGRDNEQFF
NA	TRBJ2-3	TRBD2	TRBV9	TGTGCCAGCAGCTCGGCTAGCGGGAGTTGGGGAGATACGCAGTATTTT	CASSSASGSWGDTQYF
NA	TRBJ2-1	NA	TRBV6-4	TGTGCCAGCAGTGACTCCGATGAGCAGTTCTTC	CASSDSDEQFF
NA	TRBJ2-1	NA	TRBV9	TGTGCCAGCAGCGGAAGCCTAGCGTCAGCCTCCTACAATGAGCAGTTCTTC	CASSGSLASASYNEQFF
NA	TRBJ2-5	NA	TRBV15	TGTGCCACCAGCAGAGATGACAGGAGGAGGGAGACCCAGTACTTC	CATSRDDRRRETQYF
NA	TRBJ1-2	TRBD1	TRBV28	TGTGCCAGCAGTTTAACGAACAGGGGGCTCTATGGCTACACCTTC	CASSLTNRGLYGYTF
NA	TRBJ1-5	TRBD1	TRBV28	TGTGCCAGCAGTTCGTTCGGGCAGGGGGCGCGAAGTCAGCCCCAGCATTTT	CASSSFGQGARSQPQHF
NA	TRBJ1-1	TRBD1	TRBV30	TGTGCCTGGAACCCTGGACAGGGGAACACTGAAGCTTTCTTT	CAWNPGQGNTEAFF
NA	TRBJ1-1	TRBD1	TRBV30	TGTGCCCATAAGGGGGCCCCGAACACTGAAGCTTTCTTT	CAHKGAPNTEAFF
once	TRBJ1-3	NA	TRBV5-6	TGTGCCAGCAGCTTGGCGGCAGGCTCCCTGTCTGGAAACACCATATATTTT	CASSLAAGSLSGNTIYF
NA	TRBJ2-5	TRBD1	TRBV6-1	TGTGCCAGCCTACACGACAGGGGGCGAGGGGAGACCCAGTACTTC	CASLHDRGRGETQYF
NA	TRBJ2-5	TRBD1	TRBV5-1	TGCGCCAGCAGCATCGGAGCAGGGGGCCTGGAGACCCAGTACTTC	CASSIGAGGLETQYF
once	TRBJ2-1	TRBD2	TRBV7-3	TGTGCCAGCAGCTTAACGGGGGGGCTAGCGGGAAATGAGCAGTTCTTC	CASSLTGGLAGNEQFF
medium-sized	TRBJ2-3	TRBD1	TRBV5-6	TGTGCCAGCAGTCAAACCATCTCTCGGACAGGGAATCTCGATACGCAGTATTTT	CASSQTISRTGNLDTQYF